A single sample is the source of the 8 T cell receptor beta chains below, sequenced in a study of blood T cell repertoires in COVID-19. Some clones are missing from TCRdb's copy, which holds only in-frame ones; the method was immunoSEQ multiplex PCR. The sample shows around 260,000 clones, around 86% of them seen only once. Sequenced input: peripheral blood. The source of these receptors is a woman aged 55 to 70 with COVID-19, enrolled during active disease.

The chain combines TRBV18 with TRBJ2-1, with 8 bases fitting TRBD2. Trimming at V came to 3 bases and at J to 3 bases, leaving 4 bases not matched to a gene. The CDR3 is made up of 15 amino acids. From germline, CDR1 is KGHSH and CDR2 LQKENI. CDR3 loop: CASSPAGGIYNEQFF. The CDR3 region has the DNA TGTGCCAGCTCACCGGCGGGAGGAATCTACAATGAGCAGTTCTTC.

The CDR3 sequence: CASSTGYNEQFF. CDR3 DNA: TGTGCCAGCAGCACAGGGTACAATGAGCAGTTCTTC. The chain joins TRBV3-1 (or the pseudogene TRBV3-2) to TRBJ2-1; possible D gene TRBD1, 6 bases. CDR3 length equals 12 residues. V lost 5 bases and J 4 bases, leaving 6 bases between the germline ends. Germline assignment: CDR1 LGHDT and CDR2 YNNKEL (reference sequence).

The rearrangement joins TRBV30 to TRBJ2-1; 9 positions match TRBD2. The CDR3 loop spans 13 amino acids. J was trimmed by 12 bases and V by 1 base; bases with no gene match: 7. Germline loops: CDR1 GTSNPN, CDR2 SVGIG (reference sequence). The CDR3 region is CAWSGARRGGQFF. The DNA of the CDR3 is TGTGCCTGGAGTGGCGCACGGCGGGGGGGGCAGTTCTTC.

The V call is TRBV11-2, the J call TRBJ2-1; TRBD2 matches 13 bases. Germline trimming cut 5 bases from V and 1 base from J; bases unmatched to any gene: 2. The CDR3 spans 16 residues. Germline V lookup: CDR1 SGHAT, CDR2 FQNNGV. The CDR3 spells CASSMTSGRSYNEQFF. DNA of the CDR3: TGTGCCAGCAGCATGACTAGCGGGAGGTCCTACAATGAGCAGTTCTTC. Full variable domain (outside the CDR3, taken from reference TRBV11-2 and TRBJ2-1): EAGVAQSPRYKIIEKRQSVAFWCNPISGHATLYWYQQILGQGPKLLIQFQNNGVVDDSQLPKDRFSAERLKGVDSTLKIQPAKLEDSAVYLCASSMTSGRSYNEQFFGPGTRLTVL.

The chain employs TRBV24-1 and TRBJ2-5; TRBD1 matches 9 bases. From germline, CDR1 is KGHDR and CDR2 SFDVKD. V trimming: 9 bases; J trimming: 1 base; junction bases outside the gene matches: 8. The CDR3 consists of 15 residues. In DNA form, the CDR3 reads TGTGCCACCGAAGCCCGGACAGGGGCCCAAGAGACCCAGTACTTC. Amino acids: CATEARTGAQETQYF.

The J gene is TRBJ2-1, the V gene TRBV11-3, with TRBD2 as a possible D gene (5 bases). Germline V gene data show CDR1 as SGHNT and CDR2 as YENEEA. Deletions cut 1 base from V and 6 bases from J, with 22 bases between. This CDR3 has 18 residues. CDR3 sequence (DNA): TGTGCCAGCAGCTTAGGGACCGTGGGTGGATCTGGAGGCAATGAGCAGTTCTTC. It yields the protein CASSLGTVGGSGGNEQFF.

V usage is TRBV28 and J usage is TRBJ1-5; TRBD1 matches at 7 bases. The CDR3 extends over 15 amino acids. V lost 6 bases, J lost 0 bases, and 5 bases stayed unmatched. Germline CDR1 is MDHEN and CDR2 is SYDVKM. The CDR3 nucleotides read TGTGCCAGCAGCTCACAGGGGAATAGCAATCAGCCCCAGCATTTT. It yields the protein CASSSQGNSNQPQHF. Full variable domain (missing parts from reference TRBV28 and TRBJ1-5): DVKVTQSSRYLVKRTGEKVFLECVQDMDHENMFWYRQDPGLGLRLIYFSYDVKMKEKGDIPEGYSVSREKKERFSLILESASTNQTSMYLCASSSQGNSNQPQHFGDGTRLSIL.

In its sample, this clone was seen once. The chain is built from TRBV6-1 and TRBJ2-7; possible D gene TRBD1, 6 bases. The V gene's germline CDR1 is MNHNS and CDR2 SASEGT. This CDR3 has 15 residues. Trimming left V 0 bases short and J 4 bases short, with 13 bases between. The DNA for the CDR3 is TGTGCCAGCAGTGAAGCTCGACAGGCCTTTTACGAGCAGTACTTC. It encodes CASSEARQAFYEQYF.